Below, 23 T cell receptor beta chains from the same sample are listed, as sequenced in a study of OX40 agonist ivuxolimab in advanced cancers. Sequencing was performed with immunoSEQ multiplex PCR; in TCRdb, only in-frame clones are kept and a portion is missing. This sample yields under 80,000 clones, of which around 85% are seen a single time; roughly 2.2% belongs to the top ten. This specimen was CD4+ or CD8+ T cells sorted from blood, taken in a trial of the OX40 agonist ivuxolimab. The receptors derive from an adult with an advanced solid tumor such as melanoma, head and neck, liver or kidney cancer.

This chain joins TRBV18 and TRBJ1-1; no clear D gene. The germline gives CDR1 KGHSH, CDR2 LQKENI. V lost 3 bases to trimming and J lost 6 bases, with 8 bases between them. This CDR3 spans 12 amino acids. Here the CDR3 reads CASSPVSAEAFF. The CDR3 DNA sequence: TGTGCCAGCTCACCGGTGTCGGCTGAAGCTTTCTTT.

J is TRBJ2-2 and V is TRBV30, with TRBD2 as a possible D gene (5 bases). The germline CDR1 and CDR2 sequences are GTSNPN and SVGIG (reference sequence). The CDR3 runs 15 residues. Trimming took 7 bases from V and 3 from J, leaving 18 bases between them. The CDR3: CASEDLRKYTGELFF. The CDR3 nucleotides read TGTGCCTCGGAGGACCTTAGGAAGTACACCGGGGAGCTGTTTTTT.

This clone was seen a handful of times. This chain joins TRBV12-5 and TRBJ2-3, with a weak D call TRBD2 (5 bases). Trimming left V 4 bases short and J 0 bases short, with 11 bases between. The CDR3 spans 15 residues. CDR1 LGHNT and CDR2 FRNRAP come from the germline V gene. CDR3 nucleotide sequence: TGTGCTAGTGGTTCCGGACTGTCTAGCACAGATACGCAGTATTTT. Amino acid sequence: CASGSGLSSTDTQYF.

This clone was detected once. The rearrangement uses TRBV18 and TRBJ2-1, with 7 bases aligning to TRBD2. With V trimmed by 5 bases and J by 2 bases, 21 bases remained unmatched. The CDR3 spans 20 residues. Per germline, CDR1 KGHSH and CDR2 LQKENI. Written as DNA, the CDR3 is TGTGCCAGCTCAAGGGGTGTGTACCGTCCCTTTCGGGGGGCCTACAATGAGCAGTTCTTC. Amino acid sequence: CASSRGVYRPFRGAYNEQFF.

The V and J genes are TRBV11-3 and TRBJ2-3; TRBD2 might be the D (6 bases). Per the germline V gene, CDR1 is SGHNT and CDR2 is YENEEA. V was pared by 1 base and J by 3 bases, with 11 bases between. This CDR3 has 15 amino acids. CDR3 bases: TGTGCCAGCAGCTTAGGGGCTAGCGCAACAGATACGCAGTATTTT. This encodes CASSLGASATDTQYF.

The J gene is TRBJ2-2, the V gene TRBV11-3, with unresolved D. Per germline, CDR1 SGHNT and CDR2 YENEEA. The CDR3 loop spans 14 amino acids. Trimming shortened V by 4 bases and J by 4 bases, and 10 bases separated the two germline ends. Here the CDR3 reads CASSSKPTTGELFF. The DNA of the CDR3 is TGTGCCAGCAGCTCCAAACCTACCACCGGGGAGCTGTTTTTT.

This chain uses TRBV5-3 with TRBJ2-3, with 10 bases lining up with TRBD2. TRBV5-3 carries the ORF label, with uncertain function. CDR3 length equals 16 residues. With 0 bases clipped from V and 1 base from J, the junction kept 2 bases outside the gene matches. CDR3 protein: CARSLGTSGGTDTQYF. CDR3 in DNA: TGTGCCAGAAGCTTGGGTACTAGCGGGGGCACAGATACGCAGTATTTT.

This rearrangement joins TRBV2 to TRBJ1-5; the D gene is possibly TRBD1 (6 bases). The ends were cut back, 6 bases at V and 4 bases at J, with 13 bases in the middle. Germline loops: CDR1 SNHLY, CDR2 FYNNEI. There are 14 residues in the CDR3. The CDR3 DNA is TGTGCCAGCAGGGGGTCGGGGGCTAATCAGCCCCAGCATTTT. This translates into CASRGSGANQPQHF.

The rearrangement joins TRBV4-3 to TRBJ1-2; D is unresolved. V lost 0 bases and J 1 base, leaving 6 bases between the germline ends. Per germline, CDR1 LGHNA and CDR2 YSLEER. CDR3 size: 14 residues. The CDR3 nucleotides are TGCGCCAGCAGCCAAGACCGCGGTAACTATGGCTACACCTTC. Protein: CASSQDRGNYGYTF.

This clone was seen only once. This chain links TRBV27 with TRBJ1-2; D not resolved. Germline-derived CDR1 and CDR2 are MNHEY and SMNVEV (reference sequence). The CDR3 loop spans 15 amino acids. Trimming took 2 bases from V and 4 from J, leaving 14 bases between them. CDR3 sequence reads: CASSLDFLALYGYTF. CDR3 DNA sequence: TGTGCCAGCAGTTTAGACTTTTTGGCCCTCTATGGCTACACCTTC.

The chain recombines TRBV6-5 with TRBJ2-1; 7 positions match TRBD1. CDR3 length equals 11 residues. The V gene's germline CDR1 is MNHEY and CDR2 SVGAGI. Trimming took 4 bases from V and 10 from J; bases not matched to a gene: 1. As DNA, the CDR3 is TGTGCCAGCAGTTTAGGGGGCGAGCAGTTCTTC. Its protein product is CASSLGGEQFF.

This chain uses TRBV10-3 with TRBJ2-1; TRBD2 aligns across 13 bases. The CDR3 totals 15 residues. Trimming removed 4 bases from V and 7 bases from J; junction bases left unmatched: 4. CDR1 ENHRY and CDR2 SYGVKD come from the germline V gene. The DNA of the CDR3 is TGTGCCATCAGTGGGGGACTAGCGGGACGTAATGAGCAGTTCTTC. It is translated as CAISGGLAGRNEQFF.

The V and J genes are TRBV27 and TRBJ2-7; D gene uncertain. Germline V gene lookup returns CDR1 MNHEY and CDR2 SMNVEV (reference sequence). The V gene lost 6 bases and the J gene lost 1 base, with 10 bases spanning the gap. This CDR3 contains 13 residues. CDR3 protein: CASRPHTSYEQYF. The CDR3 coding sequence is TGTGCCAGCAGGCCGCACACTTCCTACGAGCAGTACTTC.

V usage is TRBV18 and J usage is TRBJ1-4, with D hard to call. Germline lookup yields CDR1 KGHSH and CDR2 LQKENI. This CDR3 comprises 14 residues. Trimming left V 2 bases short and J 7 bases short, with 11 bases between. In DNA, the CDR3 is TGTGCCAGCTCACCAGATAGGAGAGCTGAAAAACTGTTTTTT. Translated, it gives CASSPDRRAEKLFF.

J is TRBJ2-7 and V is TRBV19; D possibly corresponds to TRBD1 (5 bases). From germline, CDR1 is LNHDA and CDR2 SQIVND (reference sequence). V shed 4 bases and J shed 2 bases, with 12 bases lying between them. The CDR3 is 14 residues long. CDR3 amino acids: CASSTRQRTYEQYF. The CDR3 DNA sequence: TGTGCCAGTAGTACCCGACAGCGTACCTACGAGCAGTACTTC.

V usage is TRBV18 and J usage is TRBJ2-7; D remains ambiguous. The CDR3 extends over 16 amino acids. V was shortened by 1 base and J by 0 bases, with 13 bases between the two germline ends. The germline V gene has CDR1 KGHSH and CDR2 LQKENI. The CDR3 is CASSPLPVPSSYEQYF. The CDR3 DNA reads TGTGCCAGCTCACCACTACCCGTCCCTAGCTCCTACGAGCAGTACTTC.

This chain uses TRBV27 with TRBJ2-6; D is possibly TRBD2 (5 bases). Germline V lookup: CDR1 MNHEY, CDR2 SMNVEV (reference sequence). The V gene lost 6 bases and the J gene lost 0 bases, with 21 bases spanning the gap. The CDR3 has 19 residues. The CDR3 sequence: CASRPWRRAESSGANVLTF. CDR3 nucleotides: TGTGCCAGCAGACCGTGGAGGCGGGCTGAGAGCTCTGGGGCCAACGTCCTGACTTTC.

The chain recombines TRBV2 with TRBJ2-2, with TRBD2 identical over 11 bases. The trim removed 3 bases at V and 5 bases at J, leaving 8 bases unmatched. There are 17 residues in the CDR3. CDR1 SNHLY and CDR2 FYNNEI come from the germline V gene. The CDR3 DNA follows: TGTGCCAGCAGTGATCCTAGCGGGGGGAGGAATACCGGGGAGCTGTTTTTT. Translated: CASSDPSGGRNTGELFF.

The chain joins TRBV29-1 to TRBJ2-1; no definite D call. The CDR3 is 12 amino acids. Germline lookup yields CDR1 SQVTM and CDR2 ANQGSEA. V was clipped by 6 bases and J by 5 bases, with 11 bases between them. CDR3 nucleotide sequence: TGCAGCGTGCTCCTTAGGGACAATGAGCAGTTCTTC. Its protein is CSVLLRDNEQFF.

The chain is built from TRBV18 and TRBJ1-3; D is perhaps TRBD1 (5 bases). The CDR3 extends over 16 amino acids. Between the trimmed V and J ends, which lost 3 bases and 0 bases, there was a span of 12 bases. The V gene's germline CDR1 is KGHSH and CDR2 LQKENI. The CDR3 is CASSPRDGYSGNTIYF. The CDR3 DNA follows: TGTGCCAGCTCACCGCGGGACGGCTACTCTGGAAACACCATATATTTT.

CDR3 DNA sequence: TGTGCCAGTAGTATTAAATACCAGAGAGGGATCGGATTTTTGTACGAGCAGTACTTC. This codes for CASSIKYQRGIGFLYEQYF. V is TRBV19 and J is TRBJ2-7; tentative D call: TRBD2 (5 bases). Per germline, CDR1 LNHDA and CDR2 SQIVND (reference sequence). Between the trimmed V and J ends, which lost 3 bases and 4 bases, there was a span of 28 bases. CDR3 size: 19 residues. The entire variable domain, with the rest obtained from reference TRBV19 and TRBJ2-7, is as follows: DGGITQSPKYLFRKEGQNVTLSCEQNLNHDAMYWYRQDPGQGLRLIYYSQIVNDFQKGDIAEGYSVSREKKESFPLTVTSAQKNPTAFYLCASSIKYQRGIGFLYEQYFGPGTRLTVT.

J is TRBJ1-1 and V is TRBV28; 10 bases match TRBD1. V lost 6 bases, J lost 1 base, and 14 bases stayed unmatched. The CDR3 is 18 residues long. CDR1 is MDHEN, CDR2 SYDVKM, per germline. The CDR3: CASSQIGTGDLRNTEAFF. For the CDR3, the DNA is TGTGCCAGCAGCCAAATTGGGACAGGGGATTTAAGGAACACTGAAGCTTTCTTT. Variable domain in full (rest from reference TRBV28 and TRBJ1-1): DVKVTQSSRYLVKRTGEKVFLECVQDMDHENMFWYRQDPGLGLRLIYFSYDVKMKEKGDIPEGYSVSREKKERFSLILESASTNQTSMYLCASSQIGTGDLRNTEAFFGQGTRLTVV.

This chain joins TRBV9 and TRBJ2-1; TRBD1 or TRBD2 may be the D gene (5 bases each). Looked up from germline, CDR1 is SGDLS and CDR2 is YYNGEE. The CDR3 runs to 15 residues. Trimming took off 3 bases at V and 4 bases at J, with 14 bases between the two ends. The DNA for the CDR3 is TGTGCCAGCAGCGCCACCGGGACGGTGTACAATGAGCAGTTCTTC. Translating it yields CASSATGTVYNEQFF.